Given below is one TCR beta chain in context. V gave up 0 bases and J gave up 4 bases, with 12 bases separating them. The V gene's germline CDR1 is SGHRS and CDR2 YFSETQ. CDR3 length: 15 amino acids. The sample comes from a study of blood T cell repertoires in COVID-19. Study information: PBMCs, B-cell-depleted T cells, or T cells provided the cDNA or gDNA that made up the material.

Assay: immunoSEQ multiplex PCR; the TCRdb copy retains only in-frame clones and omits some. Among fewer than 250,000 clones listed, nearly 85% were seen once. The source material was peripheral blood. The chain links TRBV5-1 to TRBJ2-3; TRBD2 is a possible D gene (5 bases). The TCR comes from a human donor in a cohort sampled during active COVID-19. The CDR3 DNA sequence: TGCGCCAGCAGCTTGGATTCGGGGTTCCCAGATACGCAGTATTTT. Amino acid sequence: CASSLDSGFPDTQYF.